This TCR beta chain was found in a study of blood T cells in healthy people across ages. Isolated per sample were at least 6 million PBMCs. Primed by a sample-barcoded 5' primer and a J-beta primer mix, a second PCR proceeded for about 7 to 12 cycles. In TCRdb, the 5' RACE reads were re-called with MiXCR into one record per CDR3 protein. This sample has some 760,000 distinct CDR3 sequences; roughly 25% occur once, and the top ten carry more than 7.5%. The V segment lost 4 bases and the J segment 3 bases; nucleotides outside the gene matches: 9. The germline gives CDR1 MNHEY, CDR2 SVGAGI. The CDR3 has 16 residues. This same sample was also taken into another study, of T cells of mothers and their children.

Source material: blood. This rearrangement joins TRBV6-5 to TRBJ1-3, with TRBD1 matching 7 bases. The TCR was taken from a boy aged 5-17 years in good health. As DNA, the CDR3 is TGTGCCAGCAGTTGCCCTAACAGGGGTGGTGGAAACACCATATATTTT. Its translation is CASSCPNRGGGNTIYF.